This TCR beta chain was documented in a study of blood T cell repertoires in COVID-19. Turning to the study itself: COVID-19 samples, acute and convalescent, were from the United States, Italy and Spain. Sources were T cells, B-cell-depleted T cells, or PBMCs; the material itself was cDNA or gDNA.

Source study methods: Reference gene primer amplification gave estimated nucleated cell counts. The assay was immunoSEQ multiplex PCR, and TCRdb's table has in-frame clones only and misses some. V and J calls and clone size are those listed in that table; D and trimming were worked out from the DNA. Of approximately 150,000 clones in the sample, 65% to 85% are singletons; the top ten hold over 8.5%. This clone has just a few counts. CDR1 is SGHDN and CDR2 is FVKESK in the germline V gene. The CDR3 consists of 13 residues. Trimming cost V 6 bases and J 4 bases, with 7 bases left between them. The source of this sequence is a man aged 50 or older with active or convalescent COVID-19. Input material: peripheral blood. This chain joins TRBV14 and TRBJ1-6; D remains ambiguous. CDR3 amino acids: CASRTEYNSPLHF. CDR3 sequence (DNA): TGTGCCAGCAGGACGGAGTATAATTCACCCCTCCACTTT.